The clone carrying this T cell receptor (beta chain) occurred once. Its matching antigen is unknown. The sample comes from a study of T cell repertoires in urothelial bladder cancer. Study background: The approximately twelve resected lesions were three cT0, three cTa, three cT1 and three cT2 or greater.

Clones were sequenced by immunoSEQ multiplex PCR, and TCRdb holds only the in-frame ones, with some missing. The top ten hold approximately 12% of the sample, which has roughly 6,600 clones, 60% to 80% seen once. Study-wide results and limits: Carcinoma specimens had median around 2.2% tumor infiltrating lymphocytes, benign approximately 11%. Urothelial carcinoma specimens: median roughly 5,600 T cells versus 25,000 to 30,000 in benign. A single clone reached 2% to 2.5% in benign versus up to about 17% in carcinoma.

Sequenced: tumor-infiltrating cells from bladder cancer. The clonotype originates from a human donor with urothelial carcinoma.

CDR3 nucleotides: TGTGCCAGCAGCGCCCATTCCGGGACTAGCTCGTTCGAGCAGTACTTC. It encodes CASSAHSGTSSFEQYF. V is TRBV9 and J is TRBJ2-7; 9 bases are shared with TRBD2. The CDR3 covers 16 residues. Trimming at V came to 3 bases and at J to 6 bases, leaving 13 bases not matched to a gene. Germline V gives CDR1 SGDLS, CDR2 YYNGEE.